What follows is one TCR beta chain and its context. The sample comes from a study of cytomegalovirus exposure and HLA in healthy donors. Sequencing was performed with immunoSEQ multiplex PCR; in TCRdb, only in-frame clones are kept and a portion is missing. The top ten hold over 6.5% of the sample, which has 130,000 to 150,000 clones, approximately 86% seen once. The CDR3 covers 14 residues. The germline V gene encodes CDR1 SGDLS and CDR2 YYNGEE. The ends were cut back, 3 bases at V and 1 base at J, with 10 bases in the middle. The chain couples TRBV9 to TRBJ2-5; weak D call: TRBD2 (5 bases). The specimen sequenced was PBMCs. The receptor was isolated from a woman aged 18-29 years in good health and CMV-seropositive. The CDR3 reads CASSAGRSQETQYF. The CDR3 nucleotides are TGTGCCAGCAGCGCGGGAAGGAGCCAAGAGACCCAGTACTTC.